These 29 T cell receptor beta chains share one sample of origin, sequenced in a study of cytomegalovirus exposure and HLA in healthy donors. Primers for the PCR totalled 60 Vbeta and 13 Jbeta. TCRdb's copy holds only in-frame clones and misses some; the assay was immunoSEQ multiplex PCR. The sample shows 200,000 to 250,000 clones, about 82% of them seen only once. The sequencing sample was made of PBMCs. These TCRs come from a man in his thirties or forties in good health and CMV-seronegative.

The table lists this clone with a count of one. The rearrangement links TRBV5-1 to TRBJ2-3; TRBD2 is a possible D gene (7 bases). Germline lookup yields CDR1 SGHRS and CDR2 YFSETQ. V dropped 0 bases and J dropped 0 bases, with 11 bases sitting between them. The CDR3 contains 16 residues. The DNA of the CDR3 is TGCGCCAGCAGCTTGGAGGGGGGGCATAGCACAGATACGCAGTATTTT. Its protein is CASSLEGGHSTDTQYF. The entire variable domain, with the rest obtained from reference TRBV5-1 and TRBJ2-3, is as follows: KAGVTQTPRYLIKTRGQQVTLSCSPISGHRSVSWYQQTPGQGLQFLFEYFSETQRNKGNFPGRFSGRQFSNSRSEMNVSTLELGDSALYLCASSLEGGHSTDTQYFGPGTRLTVL.

This clone has only a few counts. The V gene is TRBV6-5, the J gene TRBJ1-4; weak D call: TRBD1 (5 bases). CDR3 length: 14 amino acids. The V and J ends lost 6 bases and 5 bases respectively, with 13 bases between them. Germline V gene sequence: CDR1 MNHEY, CDR2 SVGAGI. CDR3 sequence (DNA): TGTGCCAGCAGGATGGGGGGTGGGAATGAAAAACTGTTTTTT. This encodes CASRMGGGNEKLFF.

J is TRBJ2-1 and V is TRBV2; 8 bases agree with TRBD1. The CDR3 is 16 amino acids. Germline assignment: CDR1 SNHLY and CDR2 FYNNEI. With 0 bases clipped from V and 4 bases from J, the junction kept 5 bases outside the gene matches. CDR3 bases: TGTGCCAGCAGTGAAGCAAGACAGGGGAGGTACAATGAGCAGTTCTTC. Amino acids: CASSEARQGRYNEQFF. Combining the CDR3 with reference TRBV2 and TRBJ2-1 gives the whole variable domain EPEVTQTPSHQVTQMGQEVILRCVPISNHLYFYWYRQILGQKVEFLVSFYNNEISEKSEIFDDQFSVERPDGSNFTLKIRSTKLEDSAMYFCASSEARQGRYNEQFFGPGTRLTVL.

The chain employs TRBV5-1 and TRBJ2-7; 7 nucleotides match TRBD1. CDR1 is SGHRS, CDR2 YFSETQ, per germline. The CDR3 length is 15 residues. V lost 2 bases, J lost 4 bases, and 9 bases stayed unmatched. The CDR3 spells CASSLERQGGYEQYF. The DNA of the CDR3 is TGCGCCAGCAGCTTAGAACGACAGGGCGGGTACGAGCAGTACTTC.

This clone has just a few counts. Germline is not matched at one junction end, which may reflect a read error. The chain employs TRBV5-4 and TRBJ2-1, with D perhaps matching TRBD1 (7 bases). CDR3 length: 13 residues. The germline V gene encodes CDR1 SGHNT and CDR2 YYREEE (reference sequence). The CDR3 DNA reads TGTGCCAGCAGCTTAGACAGGGCGCGGGGAAAGATCTTC. Translation gives CASSLDRARGKIF.

This chain joins TRBV6-1 and TRBJ2-7; perhaps TRBD1 as D (5 bases). The CDR3 is 17 amino acids. In germline, CDR1 is MNHNS, CDR2 SASEGT. V was pared by 2 bases and J by 1 base, with 18 bases between. The CDR3 DNA reads as TGTGCCAGCAGTGAAAATTGGGCCTCTCAGGGTTCCTACGAGCAGTACTTC. It codes for CASSENWASQGSYEQYF.

About this clone itself: This is likely a read error, given that the CDR3 carries no conserved phenylalanine or tryptophan at its end. No DNA is shown, since the ends of the CDR3 on it are uncertain; the CDR3 is the one TCRdb lists. The chain uses TRBV4-2 and TRBJ2-6; no check of the table's D call, TRBD2, against the DNA was made. Germline V CDR1 and CDR2: LGHNA, YNFKEQ. The CDR3 extends over 9 residues, inclusive of both ends. CDR3 region: CASSQSLGS.

This chain connects TRBV7-9 to TRBJ1-4; D perhaps matches TRBD1 (5 bases). This CDR3 has 15 residues. CDR1 is SEHNR and CDR2 is FQNEAQ in the germline V gene (reference sequence). With 7 bases removed from V and 4 bases from J, the gap between germline ends came to 16 bases. In DNA form, the CDR3 reads TGTGCCAGCAACGAGGGACTCCAGTTTAATGAAAAACTGTTTTTT. It yields the protein CASNEGLQFNEKLFF.

This clone has only a few counts. The chain recombines TRBV6-1 with TRBJ1-4; the match to TRBD1 covers 9 bases. From germline, CDR1 is MNHNS and CDR2 SASEGT. V was clipped by 5 bases and J by 4 bases; unmatched bases: 5. CDR3 length equals 15 residues. The CDR3 sequence is CASSSLDRGNEKLFF. The CDR3 bases are TGTGCCAGCAGTTCCCTGGACAGGGGTAATGAAAAACTGTTTTTT.

This clone has a single count. The chain recombines TRBV11-2 with TRBJ2-2; 7 bases fit TRBD2. The germline V gene has CDR1 SGHAT and CDR2 FQNNGV. The V gene end was trimmed by 5 bases and the J gene end by 3 bases; junction bases not matched to a gene: 3. The CDR3 has 14 residues. This CDR3 reads CASSNLADTGELFF. In nucleotides, the CDR3 is TGTGCCAGCAGCAACCTAGCGGACACCGGGGAGCTGTTTTTT.

The chain carries TRBV11-2 and TRBJ2-7, with D uncertain. The germline CDR1 and CDR2 sequences are SGHAT and FQNNGV. With 1 base removed from V and 3 bases from J, the gap between germline ends came to 4 bases. The CDR3 runs to 12 residues. The CDR3 region has the DNA TGTGCCAGCAGCTTAGGTCTCTACGAGCAGTACTTC. Translation: CASSLGLYEQYF.

CDR3 sequence (DNA): TGTGCCAGCAGTGAATTACAGGGGTATTCACCCCTCCACTTT. It specifies CASSELQGYSPLHF. This chain joins TRBV25-1 and TRBJ1-6; 7 bases align to TRBD1. This CDR3 comprises 14 residues. Germline loops: CDR1 MGHDK, CDR2 SYGVNS. Trimming took 1 base from V and 8 from J; bases not matched to a gene: 2.

The chain combines TRBV9 with TRBJ1-1; 8 bases align to TRBD1. Trimming at V came to 1 base and at J to 4 bases, leaving 3 bases not matched to a gene. Germline V lookup: CDR1 SGDLS, CDR2 YYNGEE. The CDR3 is 14 residues long. CDR3 coding DNA: TGTGCCAGCAGCGTAACAGGGGGGCGCACTGAAGCTTTCTTT. It encodes CASSVTGGRTEAFF.

The chain has TRBV5-1 and TRBJ1-2; 8 nucleotides align to TRBD1. CDR3 length: 15 residues. The ends lost 5 bases at V and 7 bases at J; junction bases unmatched: 13. From germline, CDR1 is SGHRS and CDR2 YFSETQ. The CDR3 here is CASSWGTGGTGGYTF. The CDR3 DNA sequence: TGCGCCAGCAGTTGGGGTACAGGGGGGACCGGTGGCTACACCTTC.

J is TRBJ2-5 and V is TRBV29-1; TRBD2 aligns across 8 bases. The DNA matches TRBJ2-7 better at its end, which makes the J call doubtful. The length of the CDR3 is 18 residues. Germline loops: CDR1 SQVTM, CDR2 ANQGSEA. The CDR3 bases are TGCAGCGTTGAAGTTTTTGGTCGGGGGGGCGCCTTCACCTACGAGCAGTACTTC. Its protein is CSVEVFGRGGAFTYEQYF.

This chain uses TRBV6-4 with TRBJ2-1; 11 bases are a match to TRBD2. V lost 4 bases and J lost 3; bases outside the gene matches: 5. The CDR3 has 16 amino acids. CDR1 MRHNA and CDR2 SNTAGT come from the germline V gene. CDR3 DNA sequence: TGTGCCAGCAGTGCCACTAGCGGGGGATACTACAATGAGCAGTTCTTC. Amino acid sequence: CASSATSGGYYNEQFF.

The V call is TRBV4-1, the J call TRBJ1-6, with a weak D call TRBD1 (5 bases). The CDR3 has 18 amino acids. Between the trimmed V and J ends, which lost 1 base and 7 bases, there was a span of 20 bases. CDR1 is MGHRA and CDR2 is YSYEKL in the germline V gene. The chain's CDR3 is CASSQVGPQARINSPLHF. The DNA for the CDR3 is TGCGCCAGCAGCCAAGTGGGGCCACAGGCGAGGATAAATTCACCCCTCCACTTT.

This chain links TRBV28 with TRBJ2-5; maybe TRBD1 (5 bases). The CDR3 length is 13 residues. Trimming shortened V by 2 bases and J by 3 bases, and 7 bases separated the two germline ends. Germline assignment: CDR1 MDHEN and CDR2 SYDVKM. The CDR3 nucleotides read TGTGCCAGCAGTTTAAGGGGCGAAGAGACCCAGTACTTC. It yields the protein CASSLRGEETQYF.

The chain combines TRBV4-3 with TRBJ1-2; unclear D gene. The ends were cut back, 2 bases at V and 4 bases at J, with 17 bases in the middle. From germline, CDR1 is LGHNA and CDR2 YSLEER. The CDR3 extends over 16 amino acids. CDR3 in amino acids: CASSQLTVDTFYGYTF. CDR3 sequence (DNA): TGCGCCAGCAGCCAATTAACAGTGGATACTTTCTATGGCTACACCTTC.

This clone was detected a few times. The CDR3 reads CASSLARDRGRGELFF. The CDR3 DNA reads TGTGCCAGCAGCTTAGCCCGGGACAGGGGGCGCGGGGAGCTGTTTTTT. J is TRBJ2-2 and V is TRBV7-8, with TRBD1 identical over 12 bases. The CDR3 contains 16 residues. Germline loops: CDR1 SGHVS, CDR2 FQNEAQ. V shed 0 bases, J shed 7 bases, and the junction held 3 bases outside the gene matches.

The chain couples TRBV5-1 to TRBJ1-2, with 8 bases aligning to TRBD1. This CDR3 comprises 13 residues. CDR1 and CDR2 from the germline V gene are SGHRS and YFSETQ. V was clipped by 0 bases and J by 6 bases; unmatched bases: 1. The CDR3 loop is CASSLATGDGYTF. CDR3 sequence (DNA): TGCGCCAGCAGCTTGGCGACAGGGGATGGCTACACCTTC.

V is TRBV7-2 and J is TRBJ2-7; no definite D call. The germline V gene has CDR1 SGHTA and CDR2 FQGNSA. Trimming shortened V by 1 base and J by 6 bases, and 10 bases separated the two germline ends. The CDR3 length is 13 residues. Here the CDR3 DNA reads TGTGCCAGCAGCTTAGTCCAGGTGTCCGAGCAGTACTTC. Protein: CASSLVQVSEQYF.

The rearrangement links TRBV5-4 to TRBJ2-5; TRBD1 might be the D (6 bases). The CDR3 length is 15 residues. The germline V and J ends were trimmed by 3 bases and 2 bases, with 14 bases remaining between them. Germline V gives CDR1 SGHNT, CDR2 YYREEE (reference sequence). CDR3 loop: CASSSAQGYQETQYF. Written as DNA, the CDR3 is TGTGCCAGCAGCTCAGCACAGGGATATCAAGAGACCCAGTACTTC.

The chain combines TRBV6-1 with TRBJ1-6; no definite D call. The CDR3 runs 13 residues. The germline V and J ends were trimmed by 8 bases and 4 bases, with 9 bases remaining between them. Looked up from germline, CDR1 is MNHNS and CDR2 is SASEGT. As DNA, the CDR3 is TGTGCCAGCTACCCGGGGTATAATTCACCCCTCCACTTT. This gives the protein CASYPGYNSPLHF.

J is TRBJ2-7 and V is TRBV7-2; D may be TRBD1 (6 bases). The germline V gene has CDR1 SGHTA and CDR2 FQGNSA. V lost 1 base, J lost 3 bases, and 10 bases lay in between. This CDR3 region has 14 residues. The CDR3 nucleotides read TGTGCCAGCAGCTTAGTTTCAGGGGTCTACGAGCAGTACTTC. It is translated as CASSLVSGVYEQYF.

V and J are TRBV4-1 and TRBJ1-2, with a tentative D call TRBD1 (5 bases). The CDR3 covers 17 residues. Germline assignment: CDR1 MGHRA and CDR2 YSYEKL. Trimming took 0 bases from V and 8 from J, leaving 22 bases between them. CDR3 sequence (DNA): TGCGCCAGCAGCCAAGAAATGCCCGGGACTCCCCGTAGGGGCTACACCTTC. It is translated as CASSQEMPGTPRRGYTF.

V is TRBV2 and J is TRBJ2-2; 9 nucleotides line up with TRBD2. CDR1 is SNHLY, CDR2 FYNNEI, per germline. The CDR3 is 16 residues long. The J segment lost 4 bases and the V segment lost 2 bases, leaving 5 bases of the junction unmatched. The CDR3 loop reads CASSESGREGTGELFF. CDR3 nucleotide sequence: TGTGCCAGCAGTGAATCGGGGCGGGAGGGCACCGGGGAGCTGTTTTTT.

The CDR3 loop reads CASSQGVGKTQYF. The CDR3 DNA sequence: TGTGCCAGCAGTCAGGGGGTTGGGAAGACCCAGTACTTC. The J gene is TRBJ2-5, the V gene TRBV28, with 7 nucleotides matching TRBD1. The V and J ends lost 5 bases and 6 bases, in that order; junction bases with no gene match: 6. This CDR3 spans 13 amino acids. Germline CDR1 reads MDHEN; CDR2 reads SYDVKM.

The chain is built from TRBV19 and TRBJ1-1, with TRBD1 matching over 9 bases. The CDR3 totals 14 residues. Trimming cost V 6 bases and J 4 bases; bases outside gene matches: 6. CDR1 and CDR2 from the germline V gene are LNHDA and SQIVND (reference sequence). CDR3 loop: CASRTQGAGTEAFF. The CDR3 DNA follows: TGTGCCAGTAGAACACAGGGGGCAGGCACTGAAGCTTTCTTT.